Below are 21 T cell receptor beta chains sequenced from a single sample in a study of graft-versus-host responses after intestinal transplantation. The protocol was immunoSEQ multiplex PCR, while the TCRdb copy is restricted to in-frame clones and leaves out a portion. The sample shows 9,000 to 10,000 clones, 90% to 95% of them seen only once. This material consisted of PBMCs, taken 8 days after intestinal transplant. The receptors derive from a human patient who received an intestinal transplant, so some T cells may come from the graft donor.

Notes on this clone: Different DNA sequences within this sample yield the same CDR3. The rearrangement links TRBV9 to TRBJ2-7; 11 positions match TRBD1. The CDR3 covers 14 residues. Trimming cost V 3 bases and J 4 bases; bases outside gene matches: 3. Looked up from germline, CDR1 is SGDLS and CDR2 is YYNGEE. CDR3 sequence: CASSAGTGGYEQYF. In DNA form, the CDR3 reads TGTGCCAGCAGCGCCGGGACAGGGGGTTACGAGCAGTACTTC.

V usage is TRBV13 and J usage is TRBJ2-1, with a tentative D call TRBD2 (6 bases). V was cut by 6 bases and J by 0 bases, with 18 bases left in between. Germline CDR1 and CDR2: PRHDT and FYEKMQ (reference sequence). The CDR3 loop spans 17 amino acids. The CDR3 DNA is TGTGCCAGCAGACTAGCCCCTCCTAAAAGCTCCTACAATGAGCAGTTCTTC. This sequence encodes CASRLAPPKSSYNEQFF.

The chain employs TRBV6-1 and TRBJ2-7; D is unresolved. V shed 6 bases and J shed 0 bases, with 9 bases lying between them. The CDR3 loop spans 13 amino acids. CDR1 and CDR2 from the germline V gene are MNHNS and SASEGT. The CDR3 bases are TGTGCCAGCAGGCAGGACGGCTCCTACGAGCAGTACTTC. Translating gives CASRQDGSYEQYF.

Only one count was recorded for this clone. For the CDR3, the DNA is TGTGCCAGCAGTGAAAGGCCCTCCGTCCCCCACGAGCAGTACTTC. This sequence encodes CASSERPSVPHEQYF. This chain connects TRBV2 to TRBJ2-7; D unresolved. The CDR3 runs to 15 residues. V lost 2 bases to trimming and J lost 5 bases, with 16 bases between them. Germline V lookup: CDR1 SNHLY, CDR2 FYNNEI.

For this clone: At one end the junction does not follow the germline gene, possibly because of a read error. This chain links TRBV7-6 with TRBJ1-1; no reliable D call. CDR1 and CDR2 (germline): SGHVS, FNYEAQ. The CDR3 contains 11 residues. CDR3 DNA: TGTGCCAGCAGCTCTAACAGTGAAGCTTTCTTT. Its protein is CASSSNSEAFF.

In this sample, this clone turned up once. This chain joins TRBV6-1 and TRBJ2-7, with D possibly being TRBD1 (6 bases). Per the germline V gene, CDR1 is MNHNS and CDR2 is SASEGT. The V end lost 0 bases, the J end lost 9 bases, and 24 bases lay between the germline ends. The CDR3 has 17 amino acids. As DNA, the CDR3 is TGTGCCAGCAGTGAAGCCCGAATGACAGGTTCGCTTTTTGGGCAGTACTTC. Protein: CASSEARMTGSLFGQYF.

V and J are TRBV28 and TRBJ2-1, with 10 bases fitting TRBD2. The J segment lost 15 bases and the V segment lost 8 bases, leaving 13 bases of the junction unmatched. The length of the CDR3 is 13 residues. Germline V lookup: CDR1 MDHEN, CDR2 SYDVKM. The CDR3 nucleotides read TGTGCCAGCCACCTAGGGGCTAGCGGGAGTCGGTTCTTC. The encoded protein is CASHLGASGSRFF.

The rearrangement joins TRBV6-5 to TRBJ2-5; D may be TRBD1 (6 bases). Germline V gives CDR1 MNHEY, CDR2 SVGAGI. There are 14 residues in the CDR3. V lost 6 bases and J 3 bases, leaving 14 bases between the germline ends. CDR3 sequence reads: CASSSGTREETQYF. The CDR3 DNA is TGTGCCAGCAGCTCCGGGACACGCGAAGAGACCCAGTACTTC.

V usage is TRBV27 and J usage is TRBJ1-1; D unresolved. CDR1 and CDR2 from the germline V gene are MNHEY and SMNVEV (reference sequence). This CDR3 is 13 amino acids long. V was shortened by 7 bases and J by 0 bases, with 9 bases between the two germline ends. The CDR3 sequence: CASKEGLNTEAFF. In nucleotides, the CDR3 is TGTGCCAGCAAGGAAGGGTTGAACACTGAAGCTTTCTTT.

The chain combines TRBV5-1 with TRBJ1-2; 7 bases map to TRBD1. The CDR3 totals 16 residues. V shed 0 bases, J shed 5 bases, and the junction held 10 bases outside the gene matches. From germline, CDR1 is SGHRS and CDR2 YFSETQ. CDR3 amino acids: CASSLGPTGSGYGYTF. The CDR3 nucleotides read TGCGCCAGCAGCTTGGGGCCGACAGGGTCAGGATATGGCTACACCTTC.

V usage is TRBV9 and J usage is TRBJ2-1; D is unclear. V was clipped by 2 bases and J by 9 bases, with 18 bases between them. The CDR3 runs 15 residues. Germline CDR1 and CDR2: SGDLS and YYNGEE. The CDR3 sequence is CASSVGWPLGAEQFF. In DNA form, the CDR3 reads TGTGCCAGCAGCGTCGGTTGGCCCTTAGGTGCTGAGCAGTTCTTC. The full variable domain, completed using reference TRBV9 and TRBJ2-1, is DSGVTQTPKHLITATGQRVTLRCSPRSGDLSVYWYQQSLDQGLQFLIQYYNGEERAKGNILERFSAQQFPDLHSELNLSSLELGDSALYFCASSVGWPLGAEQFFGPGTRLTVL.

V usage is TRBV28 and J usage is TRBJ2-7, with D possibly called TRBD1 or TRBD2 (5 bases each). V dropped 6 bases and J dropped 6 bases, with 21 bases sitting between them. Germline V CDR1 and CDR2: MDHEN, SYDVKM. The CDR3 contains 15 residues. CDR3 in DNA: TGTGCCAGCAGGGATATCCGGGACGGTTCTGTCGAGCAGTACTTC. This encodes CASRDIRDGSVEQYF.

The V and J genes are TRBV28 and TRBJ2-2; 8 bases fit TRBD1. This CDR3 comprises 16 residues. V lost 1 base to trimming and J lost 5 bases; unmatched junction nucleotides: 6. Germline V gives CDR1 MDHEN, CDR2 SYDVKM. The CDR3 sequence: CASSLSAGGMTGELFF. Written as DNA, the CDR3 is TGTGCCAGCAGTTTATCAGCAGGGGGCATGACCGGGGAGCTGTTTTTT.

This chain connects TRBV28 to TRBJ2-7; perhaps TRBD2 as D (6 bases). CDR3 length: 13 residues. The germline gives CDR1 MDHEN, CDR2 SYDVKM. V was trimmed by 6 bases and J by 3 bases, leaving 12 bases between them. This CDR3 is CASRETRHYEQYF. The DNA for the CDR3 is TGTGCCAGCAGGGAGACTAGGCACTACGAGCAGTACTTC.

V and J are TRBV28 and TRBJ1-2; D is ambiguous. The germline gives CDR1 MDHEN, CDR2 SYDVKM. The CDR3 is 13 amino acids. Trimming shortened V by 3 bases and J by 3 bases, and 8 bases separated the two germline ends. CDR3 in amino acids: CASSLGQYYGYTF. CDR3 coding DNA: TGTGCCAGCAGTTTGGGCCAGTACTATGGCTACACCTTC.

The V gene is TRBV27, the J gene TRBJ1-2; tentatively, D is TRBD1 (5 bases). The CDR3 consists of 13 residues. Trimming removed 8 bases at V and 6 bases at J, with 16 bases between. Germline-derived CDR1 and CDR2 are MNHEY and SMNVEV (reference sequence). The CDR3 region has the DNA TGTGCCAGCCTTGTATGGGGGGTCGATGGCTACACCTTC. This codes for CASLVWGVDGYTF.

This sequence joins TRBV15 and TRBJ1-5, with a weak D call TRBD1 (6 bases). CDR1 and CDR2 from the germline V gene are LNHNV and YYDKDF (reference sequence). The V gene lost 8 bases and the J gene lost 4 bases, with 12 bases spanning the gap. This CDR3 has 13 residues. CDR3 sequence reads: CATGGGGNQPQHF. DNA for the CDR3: TGTGCCACCGGGGGAGGGGGAAATCAGCCCCAGCATTTT.

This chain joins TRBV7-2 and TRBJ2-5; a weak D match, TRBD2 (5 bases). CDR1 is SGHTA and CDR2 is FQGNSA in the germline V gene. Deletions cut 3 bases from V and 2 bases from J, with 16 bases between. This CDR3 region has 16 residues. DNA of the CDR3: TGTGCCAGCAGCTTCCTGCGGGTAGCTGCACAAGAGACCCAGTACTTC. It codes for CASSFLRVAAQETQYF.

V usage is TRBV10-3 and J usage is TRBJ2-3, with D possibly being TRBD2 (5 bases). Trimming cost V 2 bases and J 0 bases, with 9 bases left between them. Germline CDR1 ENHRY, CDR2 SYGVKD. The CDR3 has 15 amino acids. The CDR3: CAISEPGSSTDTQYF. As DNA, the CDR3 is TGTGCCATCAGTGAGCCGGGATCCAGCACAGATACGCAGTATTTT.

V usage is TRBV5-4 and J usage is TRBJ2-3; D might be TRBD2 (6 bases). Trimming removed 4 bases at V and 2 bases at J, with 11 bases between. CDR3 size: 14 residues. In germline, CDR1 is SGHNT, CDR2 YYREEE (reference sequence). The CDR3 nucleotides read TGTGCCAGCAGCAGAAGGGACTTCACAGATACGCAGTATTTT. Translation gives CASSRRDFTDTQYF.

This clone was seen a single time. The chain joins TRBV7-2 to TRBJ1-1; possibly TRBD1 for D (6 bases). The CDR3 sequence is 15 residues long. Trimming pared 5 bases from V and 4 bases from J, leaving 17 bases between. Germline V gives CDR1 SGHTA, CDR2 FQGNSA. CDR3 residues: CASSVHREMSTEAFF. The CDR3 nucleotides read TGTGCCAGCAGCGTCCACAGGGAGATGAGCACTGAAGCTTTCTTT.